Each of the 6 T cell receptor beta chains below was sequenced from the same sample in a study of blood T cell repertoires in COVID-19. Sequencing used immunoSEQ multiplex PCR; TCRdb keeps in-frame clones, though not all of them. The sample holds approximately 52,000 clones, around four fifths seen once. Sequenced material: peripheral blood. Receptor source: a woman aged 80 or over with acute or convalescent COVID-19.

The chain links TRBV19 to TRBJ2-7; TRBD1 agrees at 7 bases. Unmatched junction bases numbered 13, after V lost 4 bases and J lost 4 bases. The germline V gene encodes CDR1 LNHDA and CDR2 SQIVND (reference sequence). This CDR3 contains 16 residues. CDR3 nucleotides: TGTGCCAGTAGTAAAACCCTCGGGACAGTGAGGTACGAGCAGTACTTC. This translates into CASSKTLGTVRYEQYF.

The chain has TRBV19 and TRBJ1-1; 9 bases match TRBD1. The ends lost 7 bases at V and 4 bases at J; junction bases unmatched: 10. The CDR3 contains 15 residues. CDR1 is LNHDA and CDR2 is SQIVND in the germline V gene (reference sequence). The CDR3 spells CASIGTGFIFTEAFF. The CDR3, as DNA: TGTGCCAGTATAGGGACAGGGTTTATCTTCACTGAAGCTTTCTTT.

CDR3 sequence reads: CASSRTGRSYNSPLHF. As DNA, the CDR3 is TGTGCCAGCAGCCGGACAGGGAGGTCTTATAATTCACCCCTCCACTTT. The rearrangement uses TRBV5-6 and TRBJ1-6, with 8 bases identical to TRBD1. V was clipped by 4 bases and J by 4 bases; unmatched bases: 7. This CDR3 is 16 amino acids long. Germline V CDR1 and CDR2: SGHDT, YYEEEE.

This clone was counted between two and nine times. This sequence joins TRBV12-5 and TRBJ1-5; TRBD1 matches 7 bases. The germline V gene has CDR1 LGHNT and CDR2 FRNRAP. Trimming cost V 4 bases and J 1 base; bases outside gene matches: 10. CDR3 size: 17 residues. CDR3 bases: TGTGCTAGTGGTTCCCGCTCCGGGACAGTGAGCAATCAGCCCCAGCATTTT. Translating it yields CASGSRSGTVSNQPQHF.

This sequence joins TRBV2 and TRBJ1-1, with TRBD1 matching 9 bases. V was clipped by 10 bases and J by 2 bases; unmatched bases: 5. Looked up from germline, CDR1 is SNHLY and CDR2 is FYNNEI. The CDR3 contains 13 residues. The CDR3 coding sequence is TGTGCCACCCAGGGACAGGGTAACACTGAAGCTTTCTTT. Translated, it gives CATQGQGNTEAFF.

This clone showed up just once. The chain couples TRBV24-1 to TRBJ2-1, with D perhaps matching TRBD1 (6 bases). Germline V gene data show CDR1 as KGHDR and CDR2 as SFDVKD. The CDR3 is made up of 17 amino acids. The germline V and J ends were trimmed by 4 bases and 4 bases, with 19 bases remaining between them. The CDR3 DNA reads TGTGCCACCAGTGACTCTCGGGCAGGGGCCTCTTACAATGAGCAGTTCTTC. It encodes CATSDSRAGASYNEQFF.